Detailed here is one TCR beta chain. Its antigen is not known. The assay, immunoSEQ v3.0, was run at survey level. Produced via immunoSEQ multiplex PCR; TCRdb's table is partial and in-frame only. Of about 15,000 clones in the sample, roughly 90% were seen once. This sample was included in a study of long-term antiretroviral therapy in people with HIV. Study-level background: The immediate-ART recommendation dates to 2015, and the earliest samples predate it by about a decade.

Germline V gene sequence: CDR1 SEHNR, CDR2 FQNEAQ (reference sequence). The CDR3 loop spans 14 amino acids. Trimming stripped 6 bases from V and 2 bases from J, with 13 bases between. Per donor, at least one pre-ART and at least two post-ART PBMC samples were obtained. None of the participants with HIV were treated outside the United States. Study conclusions and caveats: Among HIV repertoires, CDR3 length ranges were narrower than those of controls.

The chain joins TRBV7-9 to TRBJ2-5; the D is unclear. The receptor was derived from a middle-aged woman with HIV. Sample: unsorted PBMCs, taken 0.6 years after starting antiretroviral therapy. The CDR3 DNA follows: TGTGCCAGCAGATACGGACCGTCGCAAGAGACCCAGTACTTC. Translation: CASRYGPSQETQYF.